Below are 6 T cell receptor beta chains sequenced from a single sample in a study of T cell responses to AZD1222 COVID-19 vaccine. Method: immunoSEQ multiplex PCR; TCRdb's copy keeps in-frame clones and lacks some. The sample carries fewer than 150,000 clones, about 85% recorded once. The specimen was peripheral blood, collected on day 0 of AZD1222 vaccination. The source is an adult in good health.

The CDR3 nucleotides read TGCAGCGTTGAAATGTACTCTGGGGCCAACGTCCTGACTTTC. The encoded protein is CSVEMYSGANVLTF. The chain recombines TRBV29-1 with TRBJ2-6; no clear D gene. V dropped 2 bases and J dropped 0 bases, with 5 bases sitting between them. Looked up from germline, CDR1 is SQVTM and CDR2 is ANQGSEA. CDR3 size: 14 residues.

The chain recombines TRBV28 with TRBJ2-7, with D tentatively TRBD1 (6 bases). Germline V gene data show CDR1 as MDHEN and CDR2 as SYDVKM. Trimming left V 6 bases short and J 3 bases short, with 12 bases between. The CDR3 consists of 13 residues. DNA for the CDR3: TGTGCCAGCAGGGACAGAGTATACTACGAGCAGTACTTC. Amino acid sequence: CASRDRVYYEQYF.

The chain combines TRBV15 with TRBJ2-3; D unresolved. This CDR3 comprises 15 residues. V was trimmed by 1 base and J by 6 bases, leaving 14 bases between them. Germline V gene data show CDR1 as LNHNV and CDR2 as YYDKDF (reference sequence). The CDR3 DNA is TGTGCCACCAGCAGAGCCAGGACGTCTGGGGATACGCAGTATTTT. Amino acids: CATSRARTSGDTQYF.

The J gene is TRBJ1-1, the V gene TRBV29-1; no clear D gene. The CDR3 has 14 amino acids. V lost 0 bases to trimming and J lost 5 bases, with 13 bases between them. Germline V lookup: CDR1 SQVTM, CDR2 ANQGSEA. The CDR3 protein is CSVEESLRLTEAFF. As DNA, the CDR3 is TGCAGCGTTGAAGAGTCTCTAAGATTGACTGAAGCTTTCTTT.

The V and J genes are TRBV6-5 and TRBJ1-1, with D uncertain. From germline, CDR1 is MNHEY and CDR2 SVGAGI. Trimming cost V 2 bases and J 5 bases, with 9 bases left between them. CDR3 length equals 13 residues. The CDR3 DNA is TGTGCCAGCAGTTACCAGGAATATACTGAAGCTTTCTTT. Translation gives CASSYQEYTEAFF.

This clone has just one count. The genes are TRBV30 and TRBJ1-6; weak D call: TRBD1 (5 bases). The CDR3 has 12 residues. Per the germline V gene, CDR1 is GTSNPN and CDR2 is SVGIG (reference sequence). Trimming took 8 bases from V and 8 from J, leaving 13 bases between them. The CDR3 sequence is CAVLGVDSPLHF. DNA for the CDR3: TGTGCCGTTCTGGGGGTTGATTCACCCCTCCACTTT.